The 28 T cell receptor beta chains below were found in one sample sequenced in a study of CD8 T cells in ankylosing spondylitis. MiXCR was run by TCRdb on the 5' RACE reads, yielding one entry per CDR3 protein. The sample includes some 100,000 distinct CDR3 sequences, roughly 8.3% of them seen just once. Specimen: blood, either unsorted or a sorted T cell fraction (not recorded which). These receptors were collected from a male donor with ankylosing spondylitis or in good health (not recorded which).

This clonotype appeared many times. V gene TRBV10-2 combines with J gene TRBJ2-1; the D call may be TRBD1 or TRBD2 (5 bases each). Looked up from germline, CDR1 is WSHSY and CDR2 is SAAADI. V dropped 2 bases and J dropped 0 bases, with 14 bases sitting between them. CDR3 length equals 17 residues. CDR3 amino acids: CASSEPGRASSYNEQFF. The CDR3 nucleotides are TGCGCCAGCAGTGAGCCGGGACGGGCGAGCTCCTACAATGAGCAGTTCTTC.

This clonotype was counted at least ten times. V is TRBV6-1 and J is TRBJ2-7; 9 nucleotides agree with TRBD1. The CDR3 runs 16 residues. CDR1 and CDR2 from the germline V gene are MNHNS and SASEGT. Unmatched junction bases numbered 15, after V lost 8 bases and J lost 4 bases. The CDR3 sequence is CASFSSRDRVNYEQYF. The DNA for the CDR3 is TGTGCCAGCTTCAGTTCCCGGGACAGGGTGAATTACGAGCAGTACTTC.

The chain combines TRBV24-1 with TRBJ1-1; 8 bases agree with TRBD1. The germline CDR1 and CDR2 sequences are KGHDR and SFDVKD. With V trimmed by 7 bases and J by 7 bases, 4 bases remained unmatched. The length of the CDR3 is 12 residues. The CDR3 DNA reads TGTGCCACCAGGAGCGGACAGGGTGAAGCTTTCTTT. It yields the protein CATRSGQGEAFF.

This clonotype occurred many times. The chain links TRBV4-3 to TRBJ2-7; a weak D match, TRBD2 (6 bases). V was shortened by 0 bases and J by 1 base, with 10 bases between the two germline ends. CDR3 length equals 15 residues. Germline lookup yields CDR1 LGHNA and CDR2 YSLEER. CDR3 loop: CASSQDQGLSYEQYF. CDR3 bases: TGCGCCAGCAGCCAAGATCAGGGACTGTCCTACGAGCAGTACTTC.

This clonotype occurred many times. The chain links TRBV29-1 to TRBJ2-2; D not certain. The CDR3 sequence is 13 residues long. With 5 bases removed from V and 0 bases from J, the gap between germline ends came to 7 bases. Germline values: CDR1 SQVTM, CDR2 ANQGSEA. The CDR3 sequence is CSVLGTNTGELFF. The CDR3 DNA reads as TGCAGCGTTCTCGGTACGAACACCGGGGAGCTGTTTTTT.

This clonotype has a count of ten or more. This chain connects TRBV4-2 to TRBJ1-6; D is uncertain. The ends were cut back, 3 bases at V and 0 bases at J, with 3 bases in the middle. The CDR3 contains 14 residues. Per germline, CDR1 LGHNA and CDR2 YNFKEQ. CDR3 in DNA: TGTGCCAGCAGCCAGGGCTCCTATAATTCACCCCTCCACTTT. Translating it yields CASSQGSYNSPLHF.

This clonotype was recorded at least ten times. In DNA, the CDR3 is TGCAGTGCTAGGGGGGTAGCGGAGTGGGGGACCGGGGAGCTGTTTTTT. Protein sequence: CSARGVAEWGTGELFF. V usage is TRBV20-1 and J usage is TRBJ2-2; D is possibly TRBD2 (6 bases). V was shortened by 3 bases and J by 5 bases, with 19 bases between the two germline ends. In germline, CDR1 is DFQATT, CDR2 SNEGSKA (reference sequence). The CDR3 contains 16 residues.

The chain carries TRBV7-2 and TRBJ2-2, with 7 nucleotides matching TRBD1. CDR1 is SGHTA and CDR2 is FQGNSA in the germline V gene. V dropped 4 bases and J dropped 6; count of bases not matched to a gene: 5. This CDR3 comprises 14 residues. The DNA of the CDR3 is TGTGCCAGCAGCTGGGACAGACGGCCCGGGGAGCTGTTTTTT. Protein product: CASSWDRRPGELFF.

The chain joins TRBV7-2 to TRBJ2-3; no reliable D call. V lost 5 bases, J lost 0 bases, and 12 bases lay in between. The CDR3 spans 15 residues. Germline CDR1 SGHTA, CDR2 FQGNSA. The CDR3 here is CASSGYLGSTDTQYF. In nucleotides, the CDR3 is TGTGCCAGCAGCGGCTATTTGGGGAGCACAGATACGCAGTATTTT. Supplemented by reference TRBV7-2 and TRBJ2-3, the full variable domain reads GAGVSQSPSNKVTEKGKDVELRCDPISGHTALYWYRQSLGQGLEFLIYFQGNSAPDKSGLPSDRFSAERTGGSVSTLTIQRTQQEDSAVYLCASSGYLGSTDTQYFGPGTRLTVL.

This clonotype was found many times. CDR3: CASSLSMNTEAFF. CDR3 nucleotide sequence: TGTGCCAGCAGCCTTTCCATGAACACTGAAGCTTTCTTT. The V call is TRBV11-2, the J call TRBJ1-1; D uncertain. This CDR3 region has 13 residues. Trimming removed 5 bases at V and 0 bases at J, with 7 bases between. Germline assignment: CDR1 SGHAT and CDR2 FQNNGV.

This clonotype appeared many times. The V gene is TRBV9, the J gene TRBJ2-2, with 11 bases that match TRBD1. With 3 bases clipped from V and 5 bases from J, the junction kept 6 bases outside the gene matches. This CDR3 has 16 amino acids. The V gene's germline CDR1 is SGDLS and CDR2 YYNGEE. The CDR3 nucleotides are TGTGCCAGCAGCGGGACAGGGGGCATTAGGACCGGGGAGCTGTTTTTT. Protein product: CASSGTGGIRTGELFF.

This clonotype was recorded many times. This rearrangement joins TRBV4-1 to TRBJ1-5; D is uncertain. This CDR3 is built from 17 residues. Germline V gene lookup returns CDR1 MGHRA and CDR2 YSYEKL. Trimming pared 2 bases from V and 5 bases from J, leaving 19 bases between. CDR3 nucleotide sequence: TGCGCCAGCAGCCAACCTCTGGGAGAGGCGAAGGATCAGCCCCAGCATTTT. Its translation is CASSQPLGEAKDQPQHF.

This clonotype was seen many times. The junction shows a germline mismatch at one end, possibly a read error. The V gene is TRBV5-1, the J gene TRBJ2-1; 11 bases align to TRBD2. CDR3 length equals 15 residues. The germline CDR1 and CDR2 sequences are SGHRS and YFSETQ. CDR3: CASRLGLAAVNEQFF. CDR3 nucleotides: TGCGCCAGCAGATTGGGACTAGCGGCAGTCAATGAGCAGTTCTTC.

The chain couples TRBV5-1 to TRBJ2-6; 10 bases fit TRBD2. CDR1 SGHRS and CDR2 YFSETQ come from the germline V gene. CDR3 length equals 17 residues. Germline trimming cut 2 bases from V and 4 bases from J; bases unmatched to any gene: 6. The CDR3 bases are TGCGCCAGCAGCTTACCGGGACTAGCGTCCGGGGCCAACGTCCTGACTTTC. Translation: CASSLPGLASGANVLTF. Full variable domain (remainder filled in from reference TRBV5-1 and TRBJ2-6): KAGVTQTPRYLIKTRGQQVTLSCSPISGHRSVSWYQQTPGQGLQFLFEYFSETQRNKGNFPGRFSGRQFSNSRSEMNVSTLELGDSALYLCASSLPGLASGANVLTFGAGSRLTVL.

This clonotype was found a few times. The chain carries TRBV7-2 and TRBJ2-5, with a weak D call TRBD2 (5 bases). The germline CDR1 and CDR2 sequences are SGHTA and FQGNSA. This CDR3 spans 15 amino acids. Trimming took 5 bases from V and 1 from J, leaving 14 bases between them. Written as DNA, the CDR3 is TGTGCCAGCAGCCTAAGCGGCACCGGCCAAGAGACCCAGTACTTC. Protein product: CASSLSGTGQETQYF.

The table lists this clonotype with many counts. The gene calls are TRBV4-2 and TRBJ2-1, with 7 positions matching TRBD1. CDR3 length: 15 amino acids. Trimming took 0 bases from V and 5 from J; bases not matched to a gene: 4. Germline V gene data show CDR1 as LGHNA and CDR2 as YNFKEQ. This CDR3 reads CASSQEGQVNNEQFF. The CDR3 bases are TGTGCCAGCAGCCAAGAAGGACAGGTTAACAATGAGCAGTTCTTC.

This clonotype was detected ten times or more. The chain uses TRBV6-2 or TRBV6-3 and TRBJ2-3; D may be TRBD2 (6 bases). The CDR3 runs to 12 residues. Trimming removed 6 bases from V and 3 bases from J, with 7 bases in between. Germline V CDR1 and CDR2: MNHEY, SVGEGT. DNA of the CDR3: TGTGCCAGCAGGCGGGGAACAGATACGCAGTATTTT. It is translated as CASRRGTDTQYF.

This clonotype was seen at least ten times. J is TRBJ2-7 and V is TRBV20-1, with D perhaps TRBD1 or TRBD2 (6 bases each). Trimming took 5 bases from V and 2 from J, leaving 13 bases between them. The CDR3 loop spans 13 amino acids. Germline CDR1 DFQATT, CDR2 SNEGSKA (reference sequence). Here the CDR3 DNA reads TGCAGTGCTCCTTGGGGGGCCACCTACGAGCAGTACTTC. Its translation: CSAPWGATYEQYF.

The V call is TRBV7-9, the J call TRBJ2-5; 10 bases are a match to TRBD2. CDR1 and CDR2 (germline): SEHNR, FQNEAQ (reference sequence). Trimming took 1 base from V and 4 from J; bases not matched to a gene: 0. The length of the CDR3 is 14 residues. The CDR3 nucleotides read TGTGCCAGCAGCTTAGTAGCGGGAGGAGAGACCCAGTACTTC. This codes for CASSLVAGGETQYF.

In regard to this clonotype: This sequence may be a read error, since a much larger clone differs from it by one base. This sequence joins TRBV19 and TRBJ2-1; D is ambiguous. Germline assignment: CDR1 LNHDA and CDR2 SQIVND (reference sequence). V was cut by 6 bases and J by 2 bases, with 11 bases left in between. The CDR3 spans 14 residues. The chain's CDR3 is CASRSLQPYNEQFF. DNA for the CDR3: TGTGCCAGTAGAAGCCTACAGCCCTACAATGAGCAGTTCTTC.

The CDR3 DNA reads TGTGCCAGCAGTTACTGGGGGCGTTGGAACACCGGGGAGCTGTTTTTT. It yields the protein CASSYWGRWNTGELFF. The chain combines TRBV6-2 or TRBV6-3 with TRBJ2-2; D may be TRBD1 (6 bases). With 1 base removed from V and 1 base from J, the gap between germline ends came to 10 bases. The germline gives CDR1 MNHEY, CDR2 SVGEGT. The CDR3 covers 16 residues.

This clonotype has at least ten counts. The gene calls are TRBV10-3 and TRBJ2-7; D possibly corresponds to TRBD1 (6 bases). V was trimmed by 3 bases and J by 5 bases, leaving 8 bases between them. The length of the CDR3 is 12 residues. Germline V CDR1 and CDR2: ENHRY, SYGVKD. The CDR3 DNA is TGTGCCATCAGTGAACAGGGTGACGAGCAGTACTTC. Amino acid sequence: CAISEQGDEQYF.

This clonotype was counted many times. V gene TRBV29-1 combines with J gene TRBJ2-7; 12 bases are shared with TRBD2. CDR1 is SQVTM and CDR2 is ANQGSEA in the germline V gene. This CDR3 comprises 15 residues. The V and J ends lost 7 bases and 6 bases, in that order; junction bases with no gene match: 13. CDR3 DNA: TGCAGCGCTTTAATCCCGGGACTAGCGGGCCTCGAGCAGTACTTC. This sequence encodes CSALIPGLAGLEQYF.

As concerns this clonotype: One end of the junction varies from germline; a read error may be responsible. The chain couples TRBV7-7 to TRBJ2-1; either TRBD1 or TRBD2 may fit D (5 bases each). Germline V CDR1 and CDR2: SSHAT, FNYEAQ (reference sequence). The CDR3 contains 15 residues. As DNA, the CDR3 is TGTGCTAGCAGCTCTAACACCGGGACGAATAATGAGCAGCTCTTC. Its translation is CASSSNTGTNNEQLF. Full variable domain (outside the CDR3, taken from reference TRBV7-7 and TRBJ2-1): GAGVSQSPRYKVTKRGQDVTLRCDPISSHATLYWYQQALGQGPEFLTYFNYEAQPDKSGLPSDRFSAERPEGSISTLTIQRTEQRDSAMYRCASSSNTGTNNEQLFGPGTRLTVL.

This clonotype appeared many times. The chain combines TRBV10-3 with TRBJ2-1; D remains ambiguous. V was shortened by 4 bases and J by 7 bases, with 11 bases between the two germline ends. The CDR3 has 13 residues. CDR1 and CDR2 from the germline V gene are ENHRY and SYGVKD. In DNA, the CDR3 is TGTGCCATCAGTGGAAGGGCCCCAAATGAGCAGTTCTTC. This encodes CAISGRAPNEQFF.

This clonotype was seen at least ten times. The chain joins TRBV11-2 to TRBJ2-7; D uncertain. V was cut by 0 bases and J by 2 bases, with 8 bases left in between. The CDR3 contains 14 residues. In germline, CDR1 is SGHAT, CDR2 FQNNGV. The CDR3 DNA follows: TGTGCCAGCAGCTTAGACACCTTAGCCTACGAGCAGTACTTC. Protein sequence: CASSLDTLAYEQYF. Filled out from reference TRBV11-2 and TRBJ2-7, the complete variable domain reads EAGVAQSPRYKIIEKRQSVAFWCNPISGHATLYWYQQILGQGPKLLIQFQNNGVVDDSQLPKDRFSAERLKGVDSTLKIQPAKLEDSAVYLCASSLDTLAYEQYFGPGTRLTVT.

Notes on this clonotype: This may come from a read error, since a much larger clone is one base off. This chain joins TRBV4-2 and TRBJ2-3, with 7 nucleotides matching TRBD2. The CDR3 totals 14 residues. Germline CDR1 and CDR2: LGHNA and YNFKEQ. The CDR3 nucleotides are TGTACCAGCAGCCGACTAGCTAGAACAGATACGCAGTATTTT. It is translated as CTSSRLARTDTQYF.

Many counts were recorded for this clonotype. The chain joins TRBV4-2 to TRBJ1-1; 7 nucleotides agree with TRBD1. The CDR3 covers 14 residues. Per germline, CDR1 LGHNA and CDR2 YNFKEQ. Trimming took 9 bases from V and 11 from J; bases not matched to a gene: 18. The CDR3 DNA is TGTGCCAGTAGAGGGACAGCCGCTCTTCCGGGGGCTTTCTTT. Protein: CASRGTAALPGAFF.